One sample yielded the 2 T cell receptor beta chains listed below, sequenced in a study of T-cell reconstitution after alpha-beta-depleted transplantation in children. Unique molecular identifiers were incorporated when the TCRbeta library was constructed. TCRdb recomputed calls from the PCR reads with MiXCR, one row per CDR3 protein. The sample gives fewer than 700,000 distinct CDR3 sequences, more than 20% of which show up once; 14% is in the top ten. Specimen: PBMCs, mostly from graft donor cells, collected 360 days after TCRalphabeta/CD19-depleted stem cell transplant. Receptors originate from a boy under three years old who had a stem cell transplant for acute myeloid leukemia, so the T cells may come from the graft donor.

The chain employs TRBV10-3 and TRBJ1-1; D remains ambiguous. Germline V gene sequence: CDR1 ENHRY, CDR2 SYGVKD. CDR3 length equals 13 residues. Trimming shortened V by 3 bases and J by 7 bases, and 12 bases separated the two germline ends. The CDR3 DNA is TGTGCCATCAGTGAAGTGGGAAACGGTGAAGCTTTCTTT. It codes for CAISEVGNGEAFF.

This clonotype was picked up many times. The chain recombines TRBV12-3 or TRBV12-4 with TRBJ2-7, with 9 bases fitting TRBD1. After removal of 3 bases from V and 5 bases from J, the junction contained 2 bases not matched to a gene. The CDR3 extends over 13 amino acids. In DNA form, the CDR3 reads TGTGCCAGCAGTTTCGGGACAGGGAACGAGCAGTACTTC. The encoded protein is CASSFGTGNEQYF.